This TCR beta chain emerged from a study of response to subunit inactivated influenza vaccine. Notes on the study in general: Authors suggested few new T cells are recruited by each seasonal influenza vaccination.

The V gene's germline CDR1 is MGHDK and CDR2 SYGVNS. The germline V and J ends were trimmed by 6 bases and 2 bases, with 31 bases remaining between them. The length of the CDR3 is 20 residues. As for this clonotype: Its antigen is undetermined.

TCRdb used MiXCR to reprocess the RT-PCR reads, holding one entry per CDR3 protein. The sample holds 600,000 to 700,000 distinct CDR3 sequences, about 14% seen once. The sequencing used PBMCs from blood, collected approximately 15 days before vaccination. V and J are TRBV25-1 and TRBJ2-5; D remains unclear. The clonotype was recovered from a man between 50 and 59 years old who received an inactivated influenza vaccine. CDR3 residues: CASSPPRPRFSTKAQETQYF. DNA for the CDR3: TGTGCCAGCAGCCCTCCCCGCCCTAGGTTCTCTACCAAAGCACAAGAGACCCAGTACTTC.